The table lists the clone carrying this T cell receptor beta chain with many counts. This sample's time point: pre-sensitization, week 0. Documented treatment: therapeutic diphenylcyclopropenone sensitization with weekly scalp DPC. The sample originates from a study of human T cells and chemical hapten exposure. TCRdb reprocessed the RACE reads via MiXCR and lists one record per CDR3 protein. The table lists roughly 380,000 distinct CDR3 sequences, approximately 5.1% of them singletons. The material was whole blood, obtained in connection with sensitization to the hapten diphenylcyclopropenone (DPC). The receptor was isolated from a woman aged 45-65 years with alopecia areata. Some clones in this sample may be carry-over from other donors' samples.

The CDR3 nucleotides read TGTGCCAGCAGTTTAGGCAGGGGGCGCGGTGGGGCCAACGTCCTGACTTTC. Residues: CASSLGRGRGGANVLTF. The chain employs TRBV12-3 or TRBV12-4 and TRBJ2-6; TRBD1 matches at 8 bases. Trimming removed 1 base from V and 3 bases from J; junction bases left unmatched: 5. The CDR3 contains 17 residues.